One sample yielded the 26 T cell receptor beta chains listed below, sequenced in a study of sequential checkpoint blockade in melanoma. Produced via immunoSEQ multiplex PCR; TCRdb's table is partial and in-frame only. Among over 9,500 clones, 74% were seen once, and the ten largest hold approximately 17%. Treatment indicated: randomized to nivolumab then ipilimumab (arm A) or the reverse (arm B). The input for sequencing was CD8+ T cells sorted from blood (inferred from file names), taken from a patient given nivolumab and ipilimumab in sequence. The receptors shown here come from a human donor with melanoma.

The V and J genes are TRBV10-3 and TRBJ1-2, with 7 positions matching TRBD1. V shed 2 bases, J shed 8 bases, and the junction held 11 bases outside the gene matches. Germline assignment: CDR1 ENHRY and CDR2 SYGVKD. The CDR3 is 15 amino acids. The CDR3: CAISETLGQSGGYTF. CDR3 in DNA: TGTGCCATCAGTGAGACACTGGGACAGTCCGGCGGCTACACCTTC.

In its sample, this clone was seen a few times. The genes are TRBV5-6 and TRBJ1-1; perhaps TRBD1 as D (5 bases). This CDR3 region has 16 residues. Germline CDR1 is SGHDT and CDR2 is YYEEEE. V shed 0 bases and J shed 4 bases, with 16 bases lying between them. The CDR3 nucleotides are TGTGCCAGCAGCTTGGCTCAGGGAGGGCTCGGCACTGAAGCTTTCTTT. Its protein product is CASSLAQGGLGTEAFF.

There are a few counts of this clone. This chain uses TRBV5-8 with TRBJ2-3; D possibly corresponds to TRBD1 (6 bases). Trimming pared 4 bases from V and 0 bases from J, leaving 12 bases between. Germline CDR1 SGHTS, CDR2 YDEGEE. The CDR3 spans 15 residues. This CDR3 is CASSAGTTSTDTQYF. In DNA, the CDR3 is TGTGCCAGCAGCGCCGGGACAACTAGCACAGATACGCAGTATTTT.

This clone was seen a few times. J is TRBJ2-7 and V is TRBV6-5; 14 bases map to TRBD2. J gave up 5 bases and V 2 bases, and 5 bases lay outside the gene matches. The CDR3 covers 16 residues. CDR1 MNHEY and CDR2 SVGAGI come from the germline V gene. CDR3 sequence (DNA): TGTGCCAGCAGTTACACGGGACTAGCGGGAGCCCACGAGCAGTACTTC. It encodes CASSYTGLAGAHEQYF.

The CDR3, as DNA: TGTGCCAGCACTGGGGGAGGACAGGGGATGGACTATGGCTACACCTTC. It is translated as CASTGGGQGMDYGYTF. The rearrangement uses TRBV25-1 and TRBJ1-2; 9 positions agree with TRBD1. Germline-derived CDR1 and CDR2 are MGHDK and SYGVNS. This CDR3 is 16 amino acids long. The junction had 12 bases not matched to a gene; V was cut back by 7 bases and J by 3 bases.

This chain connects TRBV6-4 to TRBJ2-1; D gene unclear. The CDR3 contains 14 residues. V lost 4 bases and J lost 6, with 13 bases in between. From germline, CDR1 is MRHNA and CDR2 SNTAGT. CDR3 coding DNA: TGTGCCAGCAGTGCTTTGGTAGAGTCCAATGAGCAGTTCTTC. It is translated as CASSALVESNEQFF.

The rearrangement links TRBV5-6 to TRBJ1-2; D gene uncertain. This CDR3 spans 14 amino acids. Germline lookup yields CDR1 SGHDT and CDR2 YYEEEE. V was shortened by 4 bases and J by 4 bases, with 14 bases between the two germline ends. CDR3 protein: CASSPGTGSYGYTF. As DNA, the CDR3 is TGTGCCAGCAGCCCGGGCACTGGGAGCTATGGCTACACCTTC.

The chain recombines TRBV2 with TRBJ2-7, with TRBD1 matching 12 bases. The V segment lost 6 bases and the J segment 4 bases; nucleotides outside the gene matches: 4. Germline loops: CDR1 SNHLY, CDR2 FYNNEI. This CDR3 comprises 14 residues. Written as DNA, the CDR3 is TGTGCCAGCAGCCGGGACAGGGGGCTATACGAGCAGTACTTC. Translated: CASSRDRGLYEQYF. The full variable domain, its missing parts supplied by reference TRBV2 and TRBJ2-7, is EPEVTQTPSHQVTQMGQEVILRCVPISNHLYFYWYRQILGQKVEFLVSFYNNEISEKSEIFDDQFSVERPDGSNFTLKIRSTKLEDSAMYFCASSRDRGLYEQYFGPGTRLTVT.

The genes are TRBV7-9 and TRBJ2-5; D unclear. TRBJ2-7 explains the end of the DNA better; the J call may be wrong. Germline V gives CDR1 SEHNR, CDR2 FQNEAQ (reference sequence). The CDR3 extends over 15 amino acids. The CDR3 is CASTPLTVISYEQYF. The CDR3 region has the DNA TGTGCCAGCACCCCTCTCACAGTGATCTCCTACGAGCAGTACTTC.

The chain has TRBV14 and TRBJ2-7; TRBD1 is a possible D gene (6 bases). This CDR3 spans 14 amino acids. Germline lookup yields CDR1 SGHDN and CDR2 FVKESK. V dropped 4 bases and J dropped 2 bases, with 12 bases sitting between them. The CDR3 DNA reads as TGTGCCAGCAGCCCCCTAAGGGACACCTACGAGCAGTACTTC. Its protein is CASSPLRDTYEQYF.

The gene calls are TRBV15 and TRBJ1-5; the D gene is possibly TRBD1 (6 bases). Germline CDR1 LNHNV, CDR2 YYDKDF (reference sequence). V shed 5 bases and J shed 2 bases, with 10 bases lying between them. The CDR3 sequence is 14 residues long. This CDR3 reads CATSGGRGNQPQHF. The DNA for the CDR3 is TGTGCCACCAGCGGGGGCAGGGGCAATCAGCCCCAGCATTTT.

The gene calls are TRBV19 and TRBJ2-1, with 9 bases aligning to TRBD2. The CDR3 loop spans 14 amino acids. The trim removed 7 bases at V and 8 bases at J, leaving 9 bases unmatched. Germline assignment: CDR1 LNHDA and CDR2 SQIVND (reference sequence). The CDR3 protein is CASTASGVRDEQFF. CDR3 bases: TGTGCCAGTACTGCTAGCGGGGTCCGGGATGAGCAGTTCTTC.

This clone was recorded a few times. V gene TRBV4-2 combines with J gene TRBJ1-5, with 7 bases that match TRBD1. V lost 4 bases and J lost 1; bases outside the gene matches: 4. CDR3 length: 15 amino acids. Germline loops: CDR1 LGHNA, CDR2 YNFKEQ. In DNA form, the CDR3 reads TGTGCCAGCAGCCTGGGACAGCGAAGCAATCAGCCCCAGCATTTT. It is translated as CASSLGQRSNQPQHF.

V and J are TRBV5-5 and TRBJ2-4; 8 nucleotides agree with TRBD1. The CDR3 runs to 17 residues. Germline values: CDR1 SGHKS, CDR2 YYEKEE (reference sequence). V lost 1 base, J lost 0 bases, and 6 bases stayed unmatched. CDR3 loop: CASSLPGQGVAKNIQYF. The CDR3 region has the DNA TGTGCCAGCAGCTTGCCAGGACAGGGAGTAGCCAAAAACATTCAGTACTTC.

This chain joins TRBV15 and TRBJ2-5; D not certain. The better agreement between TRBJ2-7 and the DNA end casts doubt on the J call. The V gene's germline CDR1 is LNHNV and CDR2 YYDKDF (reference sequence). The CDR3 has 13 amino acids. CDR3: CATSAGPTYEQYF. CDR3 bases: TGTGCCACCAGCGCAGGTCCAACCTACGAGCAGTACTTC.

The V call is TRBV11-2, the J call TRBJ1-3; D is unclear. This CDR3 contains 15 residues. Germline CDR1 SGHAT, CDR2 FQNNGV. V was trimmed by 1 base and J by 2 bases, leaving 9 bases between them. In DNA form, the CDR3 reads TGTGCCAGCAGCTTAGTCCGGGGTCCTGGAAACACCATATATTTT. It encodes CASSLVRGPGNTIYF. The full variable domain, its missing parts supplied by reference TRBV11-2 and TRBJ1-3, is EAGVAQSPRYKIIEKRQSVAFWCNPISGHATLYWYQQILGQGPKLLIQFQNNGVVDDSQLPKDRFSAERLKGVDSTLKIQPAKLEDSAVYLCASSLVRGPGNTIYFGEGSWLTVV.

V and J are TRBV19 and TRBJ2-5; 7 nucleotides match TRBD2. V shed 5 bases and J 1 base; nucleotides not matched to a gene: 13. Germline CDR1 LNHDA, CDR2 SQIVND (reference sequence). The CDR3 is 17 amino acids. The CDR3 coding sequence is TGTGCCAGTAGTCCACGACTGGGTAGCGGGTTCCAAGAGACCCAGTACTTC. It yields the protein CASSPRLGSGFQETQYF. Full variable domain (remainder filled in from reference TRBV19 and TRBJ2-5): DGGITQSPKYLFRKEGQNVTLSCEQNLNHDAMYWYRQDPGQGLRLIYYSQIVNDFQKGDIAEGYSVSREKKESFPLTVTSAQKNPTAFYLCASSPRLGSGFQETQYFGPGTRLLVL.

This clone has a single count. The chain joins TRBV7-9 to TRBJ2-1, with TRBD2 matching 11 bases. Germline CDR1 reads SEHNR; CDR2 reads FQNEAQ (reference sequence). The V and J ends lost 5 bases and 4 bases, in that order; junction bases with no gene match: 4. The CDR3 covers 15 residues. Written as DNA, the CDR3 is TGTGCCAGCAGCGTGACTAGCGGGGAATACAATGAGCAGTTCTTC. This codes for CASSVTSGEYNEQFF.

The chain is built from TRBV19 and TRBJ2-1; D is possibly TRBD2 (5 bases). The V gene lost 3 bases and the J gene lost 0 bases, with 12 bases spanning the gap. CDR3 length: 16 amino acids. Germline CDR1 LNHDA, CDR2 SQIVND (reference sequence). The CDR3, as DNA: TGTGCCAGTAGTATGGCGGGTATCAGCTCCTACAATGAGCAGTTCTTC. This encodes CASSMAGISSYNEQFF.

V gene TRBV28 combines with J gene TRBJ2-1; D is perhaps TRBD2 (7 bases). V lost 6 bases and J 9 bases, leaving 24 bases between the germline ends. CDR3 size: 16 residues. Germline V gives CDR1 MDHEN, CDR2 SYDVKM. In nucleotides, the CDR3 is TGTGCCAGCAGACCTAGCGGTATGGGGGCGGGTACTGAGCAGTTCTTC. The encoded protein is CASRPSGMGAGTEQFF.

The V gene is TRBV5-4, the J gene TRBJ2-7; 7 bases line up with TRBD1. The germline V gene encodes CDR1 SGHNT and CDR2 YYREEE (reference sequence). The CDR3 consists of 13 residues. V was pared by 5 bases and J by 6 bases, with 8 bases of the junction left unmatched. The CDR3 nucleotides read TGTGCCAGCAGACTGACAGGGTCGAGCGAGCAGTACTTC. This codes for CASRLTGSSEQYF.

By its share, this clone is medium-sized. V usage is TRBV5-8 and J usage is TRBJ1-2, with a weak D call TRBD1 (6 bases). CDR1 is SGHTS, CDR2 YDEGEE, per germline. This CDR3 is built from 14 residues. V was shortened by 4 bases and J by 7 bases, with 17 bases between the two germline ends. For the CDR3, the DNA is TGTGCCAGCAGCGTATGGGAGGGGGTTTTTGGCTACACCTTC. Amino acids: CASSVWEGVFGYTF.

CDR3 nucleotides: TGTGCCAGCAGCTTAGGGGCGGGGGGGCCACGCACAGATACGCAGTATTTT. It is translated as CASSLGAGGPRTDTQYF. The gene calls are TRBV7-2 and TRBJ2-3; 9 bases map to TRBD2. The CDR3 extends over 17 amino acids. The junction had 6 bases not matched to a gene; V was cut back by 1 base and J by 1 base. Germline V gene lookup returns CDR1 SGHTA and CDR2 FQGNSA. Supplemented by reference TRBV7-2 and TRBJ2-3, the full variable domain reads GAGVSQSPSNKVTEKGKDVELRCDPISGHTALYWYRQSLGQGLEFLIYFQGNSAPDKSGLPSDRFSAERTGGSVSTLTIQRTQQEDSAVYLCASSLGAGGPRTDTQYFGPGTRLTVL.

This sequence joins TRBV11-2 and TRBJ2-7; D is undetermined. Trimming took off 3 bases at V and 3 bases at J, with 9 bases between the two ends. Per the germline V gene, CDR1 is SGHAT and CDR2 is FQNNGV. This CDR3 spans 13 amino acids. The CDR3: CASSLLSGYEQYF. CDR3 DNA sequence: TGTGCCAGCAGCTTGCTGTCAGGCTACGAGCAGTACTTC.

Remarks on this clone: Relative to the germline gene, one junction end is altered; a read error may explain this. J is TRBJ1-1 and V is TRBV11-2; TRBD1 matches 7 bases. CDR3 size: 13 residues. CDR1 and CDR2 from the germline V gene are SGHAT and FQNNGV. The chain's CDR3 is CASSLGVSRGQRF. The CDR3 nucleotides read TGTGCCAGCAGCTTAGGGGTTAGTAGGGGACAGCGCTTT.

The chain has TRBV5-4 and TRBJ2-3; the match to TRBD2 covers 8 bases. With 4 bases clipped from V and 4 bases from J, the junction kept 8 bases outside the gene matches. This CDR3 has 15 residues. Looked up from germline, CDR1 is SGHNT and CDR2 is YYREEE (reference sequence). The CDR3 sequence: CASSQRAGVPDTQYF. The CDR3, as DNA: TGTGCCAGCAGCCAAAGAGCGGGAGTCCCAGATACGCAGTATTTT.